This entry lists 22 T cell receptor beta chains sequenced from one sample in a study of high-grade serous ovarian cancer treatment subgroups. Produced via immunoSEQ multiplex PCR; TCRdb's table is partial and in-frame only. The data hold 15,000 or so clones, with roughly 90% observed a single time. Tumor samples were taken before definitive surgery or chemotherapy. The source material was tumor tissue. The receptors derive from a human donor with high-grade serous ovarian cancer.

This clone was seen a handful of times. The rearrangement uses TRBV9 and TRBJ2-7, with a weak D call TRBD2 (5 bases). CDR1 is SGDLS, CDR2 YYNGEE, per germline. The CDR3 is 15 residues long. V was pared by 0 bases and J by 0 bases, with 10 bases between. The CDR3 region has the DNA TGTGCCAGCAGCGTAGGGGTTACTAGCTCCTACGAGCAGTACTTC. As protein: CASSVGVTSSYEQYF.

This chain joins TRBV4-3 and TRBJ1-2; D is possibly TRBD1 (5 bases). The V and J ends lost 7 bases and 8 bases respectively, with 23 bases between them. This CDR3 contains 15 residues. Germline-derived CDR1 and CDR2 are LGHNA and YSLEER. The CDR3 protein is CASNPNWGGGAGYTF. As DNA, the CDR3 is TGCGCCAGCAACCCCAACTGGGGTGGCGGGGCGGGCTACACCTTC.

The gene calls are TRBV4-1 and TRBJ1-2; D may be TRBD1 (6 bases). With 1 base removed from V and 2 bases from J, the gap between germline ends came to 14 bases. CDR3 length: 16 amino acids. Germline assignment: CDR1 MGHRA and CDR2 YSYEKL. The CDR3 sequence: CASSQVGRTANYGYTF. For the CDR3, the DNA is TGCGCCAGCAGCCAAGTTGGGCGGACAGCCAACTATGGCTACACCTTC.

This sequence joins TRBV6-7 and TRBJ2-7, with D unclear. Being an ORF, TRBV6-7 has a function that is uncertain. V lost 4 bases and J lost 2, with 12 bases in between. This CDR3 comprises 14 residues. CDR3 DNA sequence: TGTGCCAGCAGTTCGACGCTGGGTCCCTACGAGCAGTACTTC. Translating it yields CASSSTLGPYEQYF.

The chain links TRBV28 to TRBJ1-2; TRBD1 matches 10 bases. The CDR3 is 16 amino acids. Germline CDR1 is MDHEN and CDR2 is SYDVKM. Trimming at V came to 2 bases and at J to 2 bases, leaving 5 bases not matched to a gene. CDR3 in DNA: TGTGCCAGCAGTTTAACCGGGACAGGGGTAAACTATGGCTACACCTTC. This translates into CASSLTGTGVNYGYTF.

V and J are TRBV7-9 and TRBJ1-4, with D perhaps matching TRBD1 (5 bases). The ends were cut back, 3 bases at V and 3 bases at J, with 20 bases in the middle. The CDR3 totals 18 residues. Germline CDR1 SEHNR, CDR2 FQNEAQ (reference sequence). The CDR3 spells CASSFYLPRDGSNEKLFF. In nucleotides, the CDR3 is TGTGCCAGCAGCTTCTACTTACCGCGGGACGGCTCTAATGAAAAACTGTTTTTT.

The CDR3 DNA follows: TGCGCCAGCAGCCAAGCCTGGGCAGGGGTCGGCTACACCTTC. This codes for CASSQAWAGVGYTF. The chain uses TRBV4-1 and TRBJ1-2, with D perhaps TRBD1 (6 bases). The CDR3 is 14 residues long. Germline V gene sequence: CDR1 MGHRA, CDR2 YSYEKL. Trimming took 1 base from V and 8 from J, leaving 14 bases between them.

This chain links TRBV12-5 with TRBJ2-7; D remains ambiguous. CDR1 and CDR2 from the germline V gene are LGHNT and FRNRAP. The CDR3 contains 15 residues. Between the trimmed V and J ends, which lost 0 bases and 1 base, there was a span of 10 bases. DNA of the CDR3: TGTGCTAGTGGTTTGGTAACTGGTCAATCCTACGAGCAGTACTTC. Translation: CASGLVTGQSYEQYF.

This clone has just a few counts. The V and J genes are TRBV19 and TRBJ2-1, with D perhaps TRBD2 (8 bases). From germline, CDR1 is LNHDA and CDR2 SQIVND (reference sequence). V was trimmed by 9 bases and J by 10 bases, leaving 34 bases between them. The CDR3 is 18 amino acids. This CDR3 reads CASWGQTWSGGAVREQFF. In DNA form, the CDR3 reads TGTGCCAGCTGGGGACAGACCTGGAGCGGGGGTGCCGTTAGGGAGCAGTTCTTC.

The V and J genes are TRBV20-1 and TRBJ2-5; D unclear. Germline V gene sequence: CDR1 DFQATT, CDR2 SNEGSKA (reference sequence). The V gene lost 0 bases and the J gene lost 5 bases, with 4 bases spanning the gap. This CDR3 is built from 11 residues. The CDR3 protein is CSARDRETQYF. The CDR3 nucleotides read TGCAGTGCTAGAGATCGGGAGACCCAGTACTTC.

J is TRBJ1-3 and V is TRBV5-1; no definite D call. The V end was cut by 0 bases, the J end by 0 bases, with 7 bases between. Looked up from germline, CDR1 is SGHRS and CDR2 is YFSETQ. The CDR3 loop spans 15 amino acids. The CDR3 region is CASSLGRSSGNTIYF. Here the CDR3 DNA reads TGCGCCAGCAGCTTGGGTCGGAGCTCTGGAAACACCATATATTTT. Filled out from reference TRBV5-1 and TRBJ1-3, the complete variable domain reads KAGVTQTPRYLIKTRGQQVTLSCSPISGHRSVSWYQQTPGQGLQFLFEYFSETQRNKGNFPGRFSGRQFSNSRSEMNVSTLELGDSALYLCASSLGRSSGNTIYFGEGSWLTVV.

This chain uses TRBV19 with TRBJ2-1; TRBD2 matches 7 bases. Germline-derived CDR1 and CDR2 are LNHDA and SQIVND (reference sequence). V lost 4 bases to trimming and J lost 5 bases; unmatched junction nucleotides: 5. This CDR3 comprises 14 residues. CDR3 DNA: TGTGCCAGTAGTAGGGGGGGGGATAACAATGAGCAGTTCTTC. Its translation is CASSRGGDNNEQFF.

V is TRBV7-7 and J is TRBJ2-1; 8 bases line up with TRBD1. Germline CDR1 SSHAT, CDR2 FNYEAQ (reference sequence). The CDR3 runs 16 residues. The junction had 8 bases not matched to a gene; V was cut back by 5 bases and J by 2 bases. CDR3 DNA: TGTGCCAGCAGCAGAGGGGGACAGGAGCCCTACAATGAGCAGTTCTTC. Residues: CASSRGGQEPYNEQFF.

The rearrangement links TRBV7-2 to TRBJ2-1, with 8 bases lining up with TRBD2. The V and J ends lost 3 bases and 9 bases, in that order; junction bases with no gene match: 7. The CDR3 extends over 14 amino acids. Germline V gives CDR1 SGHTA, CDR2 FQGNSA. The CDR3 DNA follows: TGTGCCAGCAGCTTTGGGACTAGTAGTAGTGAGCAGTTCTTC. Its translation: CASSFGTSSSEQFF.

The V and J genes are TRBV11-2 and TRBJ2-1; TRBD1 agrees at 9 bases. J was trimmed by 4 bases and V by 5 bases; bases with no gene match: 9. Germline V gives CDR1 SGHAT, CDR2 FQNNGV. The CDR3 totals 16 residues. CDR3 loop: CASSGPGTGPYNEQFF. The CDR3, as DNA: TGTGCCAGCAGCGGTCCCGGGACAGGGCCGTACAATGAGCAGTTCTTC.

The chain employs TRBV5-1 and TRBJ1-2; D might be TRBD1 (6 bases). V was trimmed by 3 bases and J by 6 bases, leaving 12 bases between them. Germline V lookup: CDR1 SGHRS, CDR2 YFSETQ. The CDR3 spans 13 residues. CDR3 bases: TGCGCCAGCAGCTGGGGGGGCTCGAATGGCTACACCTTC. Its translation is CASSWGGSNGYTF.

This clone has a single count. This chain links TRBV4-1 with TRBJ1-6; D perhaps matches TRBD1 (5 bases). Germline CDR1 and CDR2: MGHRA and YSYEKL. The ends were cut back, 4 bases at V and 0 bases at J, with 13 bases in the middle. CDR3 length equals 17 residues. The CDR3 spells CASSLREPSSYNSPLHF. DNA for the CDR3: TGCGCCAGCAGCCTCAGGGAGCCGAGCTCCTATAATTCACCCCTCCACTTT.

The V call is TRBV6-6, the J call TRBJ1-6; a possible D gene is TRBD1 (5 bases). The CDR3 is made up of 15 amino acids. Germline loops: CDR1 MNHNY, CDR2 SVGAGI (reference sequence). The V end lost 6 bases, the J end lost 10 bases, and 19 bases lay between the germline ends. This CDR3 is CASSHHDREGSPLHF. CDR3 in DNA: TGTGCCAGCAGCCATCACGACAGAGAAGGGTCACCCCTCCACTTT.

The chain recombines TRBV11-2 with TRBJ1-6; no clear D gene. V gave up 0 bases and J gave up 0 bases, with 6 bases separating them. CDR1 is SGHAT and CDR2 is FQNNGV in the germline V gene. This CDR3 has 16 amino acids. CDR3 in amino acids: CASSLDTHSYNSPLHF. CDR3 in DNA: TGTGCCAGCAGCTTAGACACCCACTCCTATAATTCACCCCTCCACTTT.

This sequence joins TRBV27 and TRBJ1-6, with D possibly TRBD1 on 5 matching bases. This CDR3 is 15 amino acids long. Looked up from germline, CDR1 is MNHEY and CDR2 is SMNVEV (reference sequence). Trimming pared 8 bases from V and 12 bases from J, leaving 23 bases between. CDR3 amino acids: CASGDPTVALRPLHF. In DNA, the CDR3 is TGTGCCAGCGGGGACCCCACAGTTGCGTTGCGACCCCTCCACTTT.

V is TRBV4-1 and J is TRBJ1-4, with 10 bases aligning to TRBD1. Per germline, CDR1 MGHRA and CDR2 YSYEKL. Losses at the gene ends were 0 bases for V and 7 bases for J; bases not matched to a gene: 5. The CDR3 length is 16 residues. CDR3 sequence: CASSQEADRGSEKLFF. The CDR3 DNA follows: TGCGCCAGCAGCCAAGAAGCGGACAGGGGGAGTGAAAAACTGTTTTTT.

The rearrangement uses TRBV7-3 and TRBJ2-3; tentatively, D is TRBD1 (6 bases). V was shortened by 5 bases and J by 0 bases, with 12 bases between the two germline ends. CDR1 and CDR2 from the germline V gene are SGHTA and FQGTGA. This CDR3 is built from 15 residues. CDR3: CASSREGGSTDTQYF. CDR3 sequence (DNA): TGTGCCAGCAGCAGAGAAGGGGGTAGCACAGATACGCAGTATTTT.